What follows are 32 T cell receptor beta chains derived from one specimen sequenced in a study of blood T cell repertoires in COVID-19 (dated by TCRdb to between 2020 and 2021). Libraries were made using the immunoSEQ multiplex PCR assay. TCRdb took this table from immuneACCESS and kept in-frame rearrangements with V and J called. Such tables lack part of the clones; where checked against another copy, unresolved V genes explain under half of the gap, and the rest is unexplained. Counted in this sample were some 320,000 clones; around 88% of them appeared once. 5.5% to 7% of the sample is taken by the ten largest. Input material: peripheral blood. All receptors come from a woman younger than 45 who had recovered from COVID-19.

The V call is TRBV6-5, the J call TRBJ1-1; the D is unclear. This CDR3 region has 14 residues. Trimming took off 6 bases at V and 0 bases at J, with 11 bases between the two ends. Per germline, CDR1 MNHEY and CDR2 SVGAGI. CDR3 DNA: TGTGCCAGCAGCCGGACGGACTTGAACACTGAAGCTTTCTTT. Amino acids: CASSRTDLNTEAFF.

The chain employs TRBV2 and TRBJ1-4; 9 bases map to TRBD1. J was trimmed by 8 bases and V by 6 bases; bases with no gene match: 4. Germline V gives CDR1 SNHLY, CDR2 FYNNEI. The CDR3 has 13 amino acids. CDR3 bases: TGTGCCAGCAGCGGACAGGGGTGGGAAAAACTGTTTTTT. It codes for CASSGQGWEKLFF. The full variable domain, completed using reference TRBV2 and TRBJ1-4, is EPEVTQTPSHQVTQMGQEVILRCVPISNHLYFYWYRQILGQKVEFLVSFYNNEISEKSEIFDDQFSVERPDGSNFTLKIRSTKLEDSAMYFCASSGQGWEKLFFGSGTQLSVL.

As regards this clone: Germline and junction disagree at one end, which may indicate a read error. The chain's CDR3 is CASSLEGGKLEAQYF. CDR3 nucleotides: TGTGCCAGCAGCTTAGAAGGAGGGAAACTAGAGGCCCAGTACTTC. V and J are TRBV13 and TRBJ2-5, with a possible D match to TRBD2 (6 bases). The CDR3 has 15 residues. Germline V gene lookup returns CDR1 PRHDT and CDR2 FYEKMQ (reference sequence).

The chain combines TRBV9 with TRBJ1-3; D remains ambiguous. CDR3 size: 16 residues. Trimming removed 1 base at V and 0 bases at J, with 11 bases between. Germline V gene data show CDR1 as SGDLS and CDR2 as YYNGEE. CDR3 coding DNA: TGTGCCAGCAGCGTACGGGAAATAATCTCTGGAAACACCATATATTTT. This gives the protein CASSVREIISGNTIYF.

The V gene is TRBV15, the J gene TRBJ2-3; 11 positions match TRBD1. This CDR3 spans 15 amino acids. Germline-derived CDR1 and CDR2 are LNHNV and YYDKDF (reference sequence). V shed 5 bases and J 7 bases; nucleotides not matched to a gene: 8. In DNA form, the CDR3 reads TGTGCCACCAGCCTGGGACAGGGGGGAGGAAATACGCAGTATTTT. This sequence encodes CATSLGQGGGNTQYF.

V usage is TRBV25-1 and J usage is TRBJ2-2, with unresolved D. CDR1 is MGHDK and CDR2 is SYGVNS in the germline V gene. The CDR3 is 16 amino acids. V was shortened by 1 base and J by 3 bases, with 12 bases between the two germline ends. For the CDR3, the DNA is TGTGCCAGCAGTGAATCCGAACCCCGGGACACCGGGGAGCTGTTTTTT. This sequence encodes CASSESEPRDTGELFF.

CDR3 sequence: CATSRRGGGPDTQYF. The CDR3 DNA reads TGTGCCACCAGCCGAAGGGGCGGGGGGCCAGATACGCAGTATTTT. The chain is built from TRBV15 and TRBJ2-3; the match to TRBD2 covers 8 bases. The CDR3 extends over 15 amino acids. With 5 bases clipped from V and 4 bases from J, the junction kept 8 bases outside the gene matches. In germline, CDR1 is LNHNV, CDR2 YYDKDF (reference sequence).

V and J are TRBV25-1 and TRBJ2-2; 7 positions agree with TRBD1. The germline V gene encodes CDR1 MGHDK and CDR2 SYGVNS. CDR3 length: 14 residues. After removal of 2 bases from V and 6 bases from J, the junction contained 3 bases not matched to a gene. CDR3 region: CASSEQGVAGELFF. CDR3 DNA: TGTGCCAGCAGTGAACAGGGGGTGGCCGGGGAGCTGTTTTTT.

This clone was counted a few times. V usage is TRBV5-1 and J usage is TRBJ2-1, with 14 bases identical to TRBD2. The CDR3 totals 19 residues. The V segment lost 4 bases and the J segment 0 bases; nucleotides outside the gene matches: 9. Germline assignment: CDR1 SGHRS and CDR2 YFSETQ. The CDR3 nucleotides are TGCGCCAGCAGCGCACTGGGGACTAGCGGGGGCCACTCCTACAATGAGCAGTTCTTC. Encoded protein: CASSALGTSGGHSYNEQFF.

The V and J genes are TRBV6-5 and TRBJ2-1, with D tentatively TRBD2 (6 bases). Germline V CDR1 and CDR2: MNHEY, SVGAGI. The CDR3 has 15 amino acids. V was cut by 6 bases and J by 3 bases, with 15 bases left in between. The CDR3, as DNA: TGTGCCAGCAGCGACCAACCGACTAGCTACAATGAGCAGTTCTTC. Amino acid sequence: CASSDQPTSYNEQFF.

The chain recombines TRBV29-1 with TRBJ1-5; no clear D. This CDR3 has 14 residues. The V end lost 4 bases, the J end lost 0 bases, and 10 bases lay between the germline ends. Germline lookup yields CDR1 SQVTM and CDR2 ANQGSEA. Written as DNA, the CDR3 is TGCAGCGTTGTCAGTGCCCTTAGCAATCAGCCCCAGCATTTT. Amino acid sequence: CSVVSALSNQPQHF.

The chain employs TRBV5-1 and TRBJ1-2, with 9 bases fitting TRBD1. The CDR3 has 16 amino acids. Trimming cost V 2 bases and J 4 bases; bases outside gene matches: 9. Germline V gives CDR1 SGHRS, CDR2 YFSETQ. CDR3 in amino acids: CASSFSPGQGVYGYTF. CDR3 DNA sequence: TGCGCCAGCAGCTTTTCCCCGGGACAGGGAGTCTATGGCTACACCTTC.

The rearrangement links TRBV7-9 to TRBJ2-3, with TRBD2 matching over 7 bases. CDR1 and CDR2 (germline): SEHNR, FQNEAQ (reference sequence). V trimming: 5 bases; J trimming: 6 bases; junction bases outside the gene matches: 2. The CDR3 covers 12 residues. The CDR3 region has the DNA TGTGCCAGCAGCCGGGAGGCGGATACGCAGTATTTT. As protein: CASSREADTQYF.

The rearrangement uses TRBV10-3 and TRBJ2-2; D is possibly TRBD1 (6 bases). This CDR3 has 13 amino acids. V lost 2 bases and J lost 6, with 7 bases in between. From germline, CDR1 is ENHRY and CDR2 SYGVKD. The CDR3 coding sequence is TGTGCCATCAGTGAGACAGGGCCCGGGGAGCTGTTTTTT. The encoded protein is CAISETGPGELFF.

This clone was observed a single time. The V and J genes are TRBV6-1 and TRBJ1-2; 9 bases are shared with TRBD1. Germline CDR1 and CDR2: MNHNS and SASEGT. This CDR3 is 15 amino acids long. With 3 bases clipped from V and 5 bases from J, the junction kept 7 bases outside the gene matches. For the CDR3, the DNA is TGTGCCAGCAGTGAGATCCCTGGACAGGGGTATGGCTACACCTTC. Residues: CASSEIPGQGYGYTF.

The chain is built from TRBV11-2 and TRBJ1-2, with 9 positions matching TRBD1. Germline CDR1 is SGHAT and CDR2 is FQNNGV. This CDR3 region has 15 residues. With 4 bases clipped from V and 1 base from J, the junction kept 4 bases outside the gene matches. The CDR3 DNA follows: TGTGCCAGCAGCTCCCCGGACAGGGGTAACTATGGCTACACCTTC. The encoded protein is CASSSPDRGNYGYTF.

DNA of the CDR3: TGTGCCAGCTCACTAACCGGGACAGGCAATCAGCCCCAGCATTTT. As protein: CASSLTGTGNQPQHF. The chain couples TRBV18 to TRBJ1-5, with TRBD1 matching 7 bases. J lost 2 bases, V lost 4 bases, and 5 bases had no gene match. The CDR3 covers 15 residues. Per germline, CDR1 KGHSH and CDR2 LQKENI.

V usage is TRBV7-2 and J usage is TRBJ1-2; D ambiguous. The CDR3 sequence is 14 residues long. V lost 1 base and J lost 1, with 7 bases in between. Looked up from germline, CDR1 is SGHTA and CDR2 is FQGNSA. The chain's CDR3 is CASSLVRNNYGYTF. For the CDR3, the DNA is TGTGCCAGCAGCTTAGTGCGGAATAACTATGGCTACACCTTC.

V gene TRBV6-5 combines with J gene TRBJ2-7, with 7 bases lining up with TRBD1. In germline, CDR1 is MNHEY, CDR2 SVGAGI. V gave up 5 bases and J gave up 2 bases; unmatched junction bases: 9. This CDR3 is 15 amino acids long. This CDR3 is CASSHTTTGTYEQYF. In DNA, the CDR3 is TGTGCCAGCAGTCATACTACGACAGGGACCTACGAGCAGTACTTC.

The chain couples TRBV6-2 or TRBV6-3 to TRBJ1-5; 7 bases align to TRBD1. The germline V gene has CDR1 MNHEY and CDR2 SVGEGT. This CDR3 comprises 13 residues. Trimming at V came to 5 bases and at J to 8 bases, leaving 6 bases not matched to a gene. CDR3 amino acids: CASSRTGSEPQHF. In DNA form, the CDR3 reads TGTGCCAGCAGTCGGACAGGTAGTGAGCCCCAGCATTTT.

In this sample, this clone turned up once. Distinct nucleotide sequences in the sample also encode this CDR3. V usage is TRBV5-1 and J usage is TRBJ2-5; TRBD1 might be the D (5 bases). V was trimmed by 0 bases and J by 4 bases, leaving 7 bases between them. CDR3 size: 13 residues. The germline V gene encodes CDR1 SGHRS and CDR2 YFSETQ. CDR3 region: CASSLGGRETQYF. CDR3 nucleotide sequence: TGCGCCAGCAGCTTGGGGGGCCGAGAGACCCAGTACTTC.

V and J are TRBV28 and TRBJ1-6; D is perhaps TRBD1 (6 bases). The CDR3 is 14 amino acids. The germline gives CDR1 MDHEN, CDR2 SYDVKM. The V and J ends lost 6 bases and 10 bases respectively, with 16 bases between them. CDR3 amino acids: CASRLTGNRSPLHF. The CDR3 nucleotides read TGTGCCAGCAGGCTTACAGGGAACCGATCACCCCTCCACTTT.

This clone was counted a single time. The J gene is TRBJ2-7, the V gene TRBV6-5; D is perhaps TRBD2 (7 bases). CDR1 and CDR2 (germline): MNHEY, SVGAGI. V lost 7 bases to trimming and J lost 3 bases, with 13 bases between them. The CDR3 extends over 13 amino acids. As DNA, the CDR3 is TGTGCCAGCAACGAGGGGGGGGGCTACGAGCAGTACTTC. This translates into CASNEGGGYEQYF.

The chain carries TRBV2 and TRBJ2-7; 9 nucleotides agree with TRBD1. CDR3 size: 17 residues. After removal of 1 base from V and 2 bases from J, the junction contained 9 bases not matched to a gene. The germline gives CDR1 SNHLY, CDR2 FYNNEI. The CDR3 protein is CASSEEGTGWTAYEQYF. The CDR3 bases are TGTGCCAGCAGTGAAGAGGGGACAGGGTGGACAGCCTACGAGCAGTACTTC. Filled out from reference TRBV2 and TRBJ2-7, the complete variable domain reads EPEVTQTPSHQVTQMGQEVILRCVPISNHLYFYWYRQILGQKVEFLVSFYNNEISEKSEIFDDQFSVERPDGSNFTLKIRSTKLEDSAMYFCASSEEGTGWTAYEQYFGPGTRLTVT.

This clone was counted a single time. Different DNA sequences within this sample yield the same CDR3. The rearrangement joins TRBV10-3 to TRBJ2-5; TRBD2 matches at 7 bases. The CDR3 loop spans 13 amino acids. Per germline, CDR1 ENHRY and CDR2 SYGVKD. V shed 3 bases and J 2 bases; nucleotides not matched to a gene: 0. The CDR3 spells CAISELAQETQYF. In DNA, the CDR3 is TGTGCCATCAGTGAACTAGCGCAAGAGACCCAGTACTTC.

CDR3 loop: CASSSVGITGQYF. The CDR3 DNA is TGTGCCAGCAGCTCCGTCGGGATTACGGGGCAGTACTTC. The rearrangement uses TRBV7-9 and TRBJ2-7; perhaps TRBD2 as D (5 bases). CDR1 and CDR2 (germline): SEHNR, FQNEAQ (reference sequence). The CDR3 loop spans 13 amino acids. Between the trimmed V and J ends, which lost 4 bases and 9 bases, there was a span of 16 bases.

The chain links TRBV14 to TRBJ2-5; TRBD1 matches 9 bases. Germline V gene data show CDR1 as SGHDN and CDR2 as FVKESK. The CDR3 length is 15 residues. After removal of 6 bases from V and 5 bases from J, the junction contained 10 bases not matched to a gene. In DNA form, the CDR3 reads TGTGCCAGCAGTCCAACAGGGGGCGCATCGGAGACCCAGTACTTC. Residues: CASSPTGGASETQYF.

CDR3 nucleotides: TGTGCCACCAGCAGCGACATACGGGATACGCAGTATTTT. Translating it yields CATSSDIRDTQYF. The V call is TRBV15, the J call TRBJ2-3; D is ambiguous. Per germline, CDR1 LNHNV and CDR2 YYDKDF (reference sequence). Between the trimmed V and J ends, which lost 3 bases and 6 bases, there was a span of 10 bases. The CDR3 contains 13 residues.

CDR3 residues: CASSIDRGYTGELFF. CDR3 in DNA: TGCGCCAGCAGCATCGACAGGGGGTATACCGGGGAGCTGTTTTTT. The chain is built from TRBV5-1 and TRBJ2-2; 9 bases fit TRBD1. The CDR3 loop spans 15 amino acids. The V segment lost 4 bases and the J segment 5 bases; nucleotides outside the gene matches: 6. Germline V gene lookup returns CDR1 SGHRS and CDR2 YFSETQ. Together with reference TRBV5-1 and TRBJ2-2, the CDR3 gives the full variable domain: KAGVTQTPRYLIKTRGQQVTLSCSPISGHRSVSWYQQTPGQGLQFLFEYFSETQRNKGNFPGRFSGRQFSNSRSEMNVSTLELGDSALYLCASSIDRGYTGELFFGEGSRLTVL.

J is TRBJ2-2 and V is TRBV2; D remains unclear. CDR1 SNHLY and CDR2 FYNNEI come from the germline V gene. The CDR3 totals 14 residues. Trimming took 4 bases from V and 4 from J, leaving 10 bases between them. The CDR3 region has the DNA TGTGCCAGCAGTGTGACACGCACCACCGGGGAGCTGTTTTTT. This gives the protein CASSVTRTTGELFF. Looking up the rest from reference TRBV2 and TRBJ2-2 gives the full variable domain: EPEVTQTPSHQVTQMGQEVILRCVPISNHLYFYWYRQILGQKVEFLVSFYNNEISEKSEIFDDQFSVERPDGSNFTLKIRSTKLEDSAMYFCASSVTRTTGELFFGEGSRLTVL.

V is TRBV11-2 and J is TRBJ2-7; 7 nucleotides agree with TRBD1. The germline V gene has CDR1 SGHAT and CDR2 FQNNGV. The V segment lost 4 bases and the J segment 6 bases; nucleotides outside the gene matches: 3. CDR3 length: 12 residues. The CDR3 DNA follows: TGTGCCAGCAGCTACAGGGGTGGCGAGCAGTACTTC. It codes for CASSYRGGEQYF.

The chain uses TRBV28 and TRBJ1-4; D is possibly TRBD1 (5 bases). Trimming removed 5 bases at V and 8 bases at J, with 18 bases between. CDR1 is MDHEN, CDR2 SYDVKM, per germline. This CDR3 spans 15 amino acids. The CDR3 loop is CASSLSGGEGEKLFF. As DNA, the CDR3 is TGTGCCAGCAGTCTCTCCGGGGGGGAAGGAGAAAAACTGTTTTTT.